This paragraph reports one TCR beta chain. Its antigen remains unidentified. Mismatch with germline at one junction end may stem from a read error. Specified time point: newly diagnosed GD, antithyroid drugs for less than 3 months. RNA extracted from PBMCs served as the sequencing template. Investigators prepared the TCR beta libraries by applying iRepertoire HTBI primers and Arm-PCR of CDR3 regions. As handled by the study authors: Samples revealed 62 TRBV and approximately 15 TRBJ segments. One entry per CDR3 protein results from TCRdb running MiXCR on the multiplex PCR reads. The V and J calls shown here were made by TCRdb, not taken from the authors' results. The sample includes roughly 250,000 distinct CDR3 sequences, more than 15% of them seen just once. This CDR3 contains 16 residues. Germline V lookup: CDR1 DFQATT, CDR2 SNEGSKA (reference sequence). This sample is part of a study of regulatory T cells in long-lasting Graves disease. General observations from the study: With under 3,500 shared public clonotypes, persistent patients exceeded new patients, who shared over 950. Examination was confined to peripheral blood, excluding thyroid tissue.

These sequences were also reported in another study, on T cells in Graves' hyperthyroidism and ophthalmopathy.

The sequences come from peripheral blood mononuclear cells (PBMCs), collected at new diagnosis, from a patient treated with antithyroid drugs. The chain has TRBV20-1 and TRBJ1-1; D is possibly TRBD1 (5 bases). The sequence was collected from a woman aged 25 to 39 with Graves disease. CDR3 DNA: TGCGGTGCCCGCTCCTTAGGACTCCCTGGGGGAACTGAAGCTTTCTTT. Amino acids: CGARSLGLPGGTEAFF.